Below, 14 T cell receptor beta chains from the same sample are listed, as sequenced in a study of blood T cell repertoires in COVID-19. Sequenced by immunoSEQ multiplex PCR; TCRdb stores in-frame clones only, minus some. The sample yields about 230,000 clones, under 85% seen once. The sample taken for sequencing was PBMCs or T cells enriched from blood (not recorded which). The receptors derive from a man between 60 and 75 years old who had recovered from COVID-19.

This clone was counted a single time. The chain uses TRBV6-5 and TRBJ1-2, with unresolved D. Germline CDR1 is MNHEY and CDR2 is SVGAGI. The CDR3 spans 14 residues. Trimming removed 8 bases at V and 2 bases at J, with 15 bases between. In nucleotides, the CDR3 is TGTGCCAGCCAACCGGGAGGCTTAAACTATGGCTACACCTTC. Amino acid sequence: CASQPGGLNYGYTF.

The chain combines TRBV19 with TRBJ1-4; 7 bases line up with TRBD1. CDR3 size: 14 residues. The V gene end was trimmed by 5 bases and the J gene end by 4 bases; junction bases not matched to a gene: 4. The germline CDR1 and CDR2 sequences are LNHDA and SQIVND (reference sequence). The CDR3 region has the DNA TGTGCCAGTAGTCTCCGACAGGGTAATGAAAAACTGTTTTTT. Its translation: CASSLRQGNEKLFF.

V gene TRBV9 combines with J gene TRBJ1-1; TRBD1 is a possible D gene (5 bases). This CDR3 spans 14 amino acids. Germline V gene lookup returns CDR1 SGDLS and CDR2 YYNGEE. Between the trimmed V and J ends, which lost 0 bases and 2 bases, there was a span of 8 bases. CDR3: CASSVGTSNTEAFF. The CDR3 nucleotides read TGTGCCAGCAGCGTAGGGACATCTAACACTGAAGCTTTCTTT.

The V and J genes are TRBV27 and TRBJ2-7, with 8 bases identical to TRBD1. The CDR3 extends over 14 amino acids. Trimming removed 0 bases from V and 3 bases from J; junction bases left unmatched: 1. Germline V gene data show CDR1 as MNHEY and CDR2 as SMNVEV (reference sequence). The chain's CDR3 is CASSLSDRGYEQYF. CDR3 nucleotides: TGTGCCAGCAGTTTATCTGACAGGGGCTACGAGCAGTACTTC.

This clone was seen a single time. This chain uses TRBV28 with TRBJ2-7; 8 bases are a match to TRBD2. CDR3 size: 15 residues. The trim removed 6 bases at V and 4 bases at J, leaving 11 bases unmatched. The germline CDR1 and CDR2 sequences are MDHEN and SYDVKM. The CDR3 loop reads CASRPSGGPPYEQYF. The CDR3 nucleotides are TGTGCCAGCAGACCGTCGGGGGGGCCCCCATACGAGCAGTACTTC.

The chain uses TRBV2 and TRBJ2-7; 8 nucleotides match TRBD1. Germline-derived CDR1 and CDR2 are SNHLY and FYNNEI. The length of the CDR3 is 15 residues. J lost 5 bases, V lost 3 bases, and 9 bases had no gene match. CDR3 coding DNA: TGTGCCAGCAGTGAGAGGACAGGGTCCAGCGACGAGCAGTACTTC. Its translation: CASSERTGSSDEQYF.

The chain uses TRBV6-6 and TRBJ1-1; the D is unclear. The CDR3 loop spans 13 amino acids. V dropped 6 bases and J dropped 1 base, with 9 bases sitting between them. Germline-derived CDR1 and CDR2 are MNHNY and SVGAGI (reference sequence). The CDR3 sequence: CASSAHANTEAFF. Here the CDR3 DNA reads TGTGCCAGCAGCGCACATGCGAACACTGAAGCTTTCTTT.

This chain connects TRBV19 to TRBJ2-1; D might be TRBD2 (6 bases). The CDR3 spans 13 residues. V dropped 3 bases and J dropped 8 bases, with 11 bases sitting between them. Germline-derived CDR1 and CDR2 are LNHDA and SQIVND (reference sequence). The CDR3: CASSIPGVDEQFF. The CDR3 DNA reads TGTGCCAGTAGTATCCCGGGAGTGGATGAGCAGTTCTTC.

The rearrangement uses TRBV19 and TRBJ1-5; D may be TRBD1 (6 bases). Trimming left V 9 bases short and J 2 bases short, with 11 bases between. CDR1 and CDR2 (germline): LNHDA, SQIVND (reference sequence). This CDR3 spans 13 amino acids. CDR3 in amino acids: CASRQVGNQPQHF. The CDR3 DNA sequence: TGTGCCAGCAGACAGGTAGGCAATCAGCCCCAGCATTTT.

This clone has only one observation. This chain joins TRBV6-5 and TRBJ1-5; 7 nucleotides align to TRBD1. Unmatched junction bases numbered 1, after V lost 0 bases and J lost 2 bases. Germline V gene sequence: CDR1 MNHEY, CDR2 SVGAGI. The length of the CDR3 is 15 residues. The CDR3 protein is CASSYSGTGNQPQHF. CDR3 coding DNA: TGTGCCAGCAGTTACTCCGGGACAGGCAATCAGCCCCAGCATTTT.

V gene TRBV28 combines with J gene TRBJ1-5, with TRBD1 as a possible D gene (5 bases). This CDR3 comprises 15 residues. V shed 3 bases and J shed 9 bases, with 18 bases lying between them. Looked up from germline, CDR1 is MDHEN and CDR2 is SYDVKM. The CDR3, as DNA: TGTGCCAGCAGTTTGGGCAGGGTAAGAAGGGGGCCCCAGCATTTT. Protein sequence: CASSLGRVRRGPQHF.

CDR3 amino acids: CASGPGTDYGYTF. The DNA for the CDR3 is TGTGCCAGCGGTCCCGGGACTGACTATGGCTACACCTTC. This chain links TRBV6-5 with TRBJ1-2; D perhaps matches TRBD1 (5 bases). The CDR3 covers 13 residues. The germline V and J ends were trimmed by 8 bases and 3 bases, with 13 bases remaining between them. The germline CDR1 and CDR2 sequences are MNHEY and SVGAGI.

V usage is TRBV12-3 or TRBV12-4 and J usage is TRBJ1-5; D not resolved. CDR3 size: 13 residues. Trimming left V 6 bases short and J 9 bases short, with 15 bases between. Here the CDR3 reads CASSQSEGGPQHF. CDR3 DNA sequence: TGTGCCAGCAGCCAAAGTGAGGGTGGGCCCCAGCATTTT.

The chain is built from TRBV19 and TRBJ2-1; 7 bases are a match to TRBD2. The V and J ends lost 4 bases and 7 bases, in that order; junction bases with no gene match: 10. This CDR3 has 15 amino acids. Germline V gene sequence: CDR1 LNHDA, CDR2 SQIVND (reference sequence). CDR3 protein: CASSSVGLGENEQFF. In nucleotides, the CDR3 is TGTGCCAGTAGTAGCGTCGGACTAGGAGAGAATGAGCAGTTCTTC.